Below, 22 T cell receptor beta chains from the same sample are listed, as sequenced in a study of blood T cell repertoires in COVID-19 (TCRdb year 2020). Preparation of the library involved the immunoSEQ multiplex PCR assay. As stored in TCRdb, this immuneACCESS dataset retains in-frame rearrangements with V and J assigned. A fraction of the clones does not appear; measured against another copy, unresolved V genes explain less than half of the discrepancy, and the remainder lacks a known reason. The sample has approximately 300,000 clones on record, 90% of them singletons. Under 1.1% of the sample comes from the top ten. Sequenced: peripheral blood. The origin of the receptors is a woman aged 40 to 50 with COVID-19, enrolled during active disease.

CDR3 sequence reads: CASSIWTGAQGNTIYF. As DNA, the CDR3 is TGTGCCAGTAGTATATGGACAGGGGCCCAAGGAAACACCATATATTTT. V usage is TRBV19 and J usage is TRBJ1-3, with 9 nucleotides matching TRBD1. The J segment lost 4 bases and the V segment lost 2 bases, leaving 6 bases of the junction unmatched. Germline V gene sequence: CDR1 LNHDA, CDR2 SQIVND (reference sequence). The CDR3 covers 16 residues.

This chain connects TRBV28 to TRBJ2-3; D possibly corresponds to TRBD2 (5 bases). The germline V gene has CDR1 MDHEN and CDR2 SYDVKM. This CDR3 is 13 amino acids long. The germline V and J ends were trimmed by 3 bases and 1 base, with 5 bases remaining between them. The CDR3 here is CASSFSGTDTQYF. The CDR3 bases are TGTGCCAGCAGTTTTAGCGGCACAGATACGCAGTATTTT.

The chain recombines TRBV4-3 with TRBJ2-7; 8 nucleotides agree with TRBD2. Trimming at V came to 3 bases and at J to 4 bases, leaving 11 bases not matched to a gene. This CDR3 has 16 residues. Germline CDR1 LGHNA, CDR2 YSLEER. CDR3 sequence (DNA): TGCGCCAGCAGCCAGGGTTGGCGGGGGGCTTCGTACGAGCAGTACTTC. As protein: CASSQGWRGASYEQYF.

The chain joins TRBV19 to TRBJ1-6; D gene uncertain. V was shortened by 10 bases and J by 3 bases, with 16 bases between the two germline ends. CDR3 length equals 15 residues. Germline V lookup: CDR1 LNHDA, CDR2 SQIVND (reference sequence). In DNA, the CDR3 is TGTGCCACCCGACCCAAATCGGGCTATAATTCACCCCTCCACTTT. Amino acid sequence: CATRPKSGYNSPLHF.

The V and J genes are TRBV18 and TRBJ1-4; D remains unclear. Trimming took 3 bases from V and 2 from J, leaving 10 bases between them. This CDR3 region has 15 residues. The germline CDR1 and CDR2 sequences are KGHSH and LQKENI. CDR3 bases: TGTGCCAGCTCACCTAAGGGAGGGACTAATGAAAAACTGTTTTTT. The encoded protein is CASSPKGGTNEKLFF.

The chain joins TRBV5-1 to TRBJ2-7, with D possibly TRBD2 on 6 matching bases. The CDR3 has 15 residues. From germline, CDR1 is SGHRS and CDR2 YFSETQ. V lost 0 bases and J 2 bases, leaving 12 bases between the germline ends. This CDR3 reads CASSLVGGETYEQYF. The CDR3 DNA is TGCGCCAGCAGCTTGGTAGGAGGGGAAACCTACGAGCAGTACTTC.

The chain recombines TRBV7-9 with TRBJ1-3; tentatively, D is TRBD1 (5 bases). Between the trimmed V and J ends, which lost 5 bases and 0 bases, there was a span of 11 bases. The CDR3 totals 15 residues. Germline V gene data show CDR1 as SEHNR and CDR2 as FQNEAQ (reference sequence). The CDR3 region is CASSRTRNSGNTIYF. DNA of the CDR3: TGTGCCAGCAGCCGGACAAGGAACTCTGGAAACACCATATATTTT. Together with reference TRBV7-9 and TRBJ1-3, the CDR3 gives the full variable domain: DTGVSQNPRHKITKRGQNVTFRCDPISEHNRLYWYRQTLGQGPEFLTYFQNEAQLEKSRLLSDRFSAERPKGSFSTLEIQRTEQGDSAMYLCASSRTRNSGNTIYFGEGSWLTVV.

The chain employs TRBV5-1 and TRBJ1-1; D not certain. Trimming took 5 bases from V and 4 from J, leaving 12 bases between them. The germline CDR1 and CDR2 sequences are SGHRS and YFSETQ. This CDR3 contains 13 residues. CDR3: CASRPVSSTEAFF. CDR3 DNA sequence: TGCGCCAGCAGGCCGGTATCAAGCACTGAAGCTTTCTTT.

The chain links TRBV19 to TRBJ1-1; D remains ambiguous. Germline V gives CDR1 LNHDA, CDR2 SQIVND (reference sequence). Trimming shortened V by 5 bases and J by 4 bases, and 14 bases separated the two germline ends. This CDR3 region has 14 residues. CDR3 DNA: TGTGCCAGTAGTCTCCGGGTCGCGGGCACTGAAGCTTTCTTT. It specifies CASSLRVAGTEAFF. Drawing the rest from reference TRBV19 and TRBJ1-1, the complete variable domain is DGGITQSPKYLFRKEGQNVTLSCEQNLNHDAMYWYRQDPGQGLRLIYYSQIVNDFQKGDIAEGYSVSREKKESFPLTVTSAQKNPTAFYLCASSLRVAGTEAFFGQGTRLTVV.

The V and J genes are TRBV7-9 and TRBJ2-7; tentatively, D is TRBD1 (6 bases). V shed 3 bases and J shed 3 bases, with 12 bases lying between them. This CDR3 is built from 14 residues. Germline lookup yields CDR1 SEHNR and CDR2 FQNEAQ (reference sequence). In nucleotides, the CDR3 is TGTGCCAGCAGCTTCCCAGGGGATAGCTACGAGCAGTACTTC. Its protein is CASSFPGDSYEQYF.

The sample holds a few counts of this clone. V gene TRBV5-4 combines with J gene TRBJ2-7; 8 positions agree with TRBD2. Trimming removed 4 bases from V and 7 bases from J; junction bases left unmatched: 13. The CDR3 runs to 15 residues. Germline CDR1 is SGHNT and CDR2 is YYREEE (reference sequence). The CDR3 reads CASSLTSGGLWEQYF. Here the CDR3 DNA reads TGTGCCAGCAGCCTCACGAGCGGGGGCCTTTGGGAGCAGTACTTC.

This chain connects TRBV9 to TRBJ1-2, with D hard to call. Germline V lookup: CDR1 SGDLS, CDR2 YYNGEE. V dropped 3 bases and J dropped 0 bases, with 21 bases sitting between them. This CDR3 is 18 amino acids long. CDR3 in amino acids: CASSALTRSTGTNYGYTF. Here the CDR3 DNA reads TGTGCCAGCAGCGCCCTCACCCGGTCAACCGGGACTAACTATGGCTACACCTTC.

Concerning this clone itself: Other nucleotide sequences from this sample produce the same CDR3. This chain joins TRBV5-1 and TRBJ1-1; D is perhaps TRBD1 (5 bases). V was pared by 3 bases and J by 1 base, with 10 bases between. Germline CDR1 SGHRS, CDR2 YFSETQ. The CDR3 covers 14 residues. CDR3 DNA sequence: TGCGCCAGCAGCTCCTTGACAGAGAACACTGAAGCTTTCTTT. As protein: CASSSLTENTEAFF.

The chain uses TRBV7-2 and TRBJ1-1; 7 bases agree with TRBD1. Germline CDR1 is SGHTA and CDR2 is FQGNSA. V lost 1 base, J lost 1 base, and 3 bases stayed unmatched. The CDR3 extends over 15 amino acids. The CDR3 DNA sequence: TGTGCCAGCAGCTTAGTAAACAGGGGGAACACTGAAGCTTTCTTT. Its translation is CASSLVNRGNTEAFF.

This clone was detected once. The chain recombines TRBV3-1 (or the pseudogene TRBV3-2) with TRBJ2-6; TRBD2 matches at 7 bases. Unmatched junction bases numbered 6, after V lost 6 bases and J lost 4 bases. The germline CDR1 and CDR2 sequences are LGHDT and YNNKEL (reference sequence). The CDR3 is made up of 15 amino acids. The CDR3 DNA follows: TGTGCCAGCAGTTTTAGCGGGTCCGGGGCCAACGTCCTGACTTTC. Its protein product is CASSFSGSGANVLTF.

The rearrangement uses TRBV7-2 and TRBJ1-1; a weak D match, TRBD1 (6 bases). The CDR3 runs to 19 residues. The V gene's germline CDR1 is SGHTA and CDR2 FQGNSA. Trimming shortened V by 4 bases and J by 4 bases, and 28 bases separated the two germline ends. CDR3: CASSSFRHSRGGRGTEAFF. For the CDR3, the DNA is TGTGCCAGCAGCTCCTTCCGTCATTCCCGCGGGGGGCGAGGCACTGAAGCTTTCTTT.

The rearrangement links TRBV7-2 to TRBJ1-1; D is unresolved. Trimming removed 4 bases from V and 5 bases from J, with 14 bases in between. Germline loops: CDR1 SGHTA, CDR2 FQGNSA. This CDR3 contains 14 residues. In nucleotides, the CDR3 is TGTGCCAGCAGCTCTCAGGTGGTGGGTACTGAAGCTTTCTTT. Translated: CASSSQVVGTEAFF.

The chain recombines TRBV3-1 (or the pseudogene TRBV3-2) with TRBJ1-5; D is unresolved. V lost 0 bases and J 0 bases, leaving 9 bases between the germline ends. Germline V gene lookup returns CDR1 LGHDT and CDR2 YNNKEL (reference sequence). The CDR3 loop spans 16 amino acids. The CDR3 loop reads CASSQEGLDSNQPQHF. CDR3 bases: TGTGCCAGCAGCCAAGAAGGACTGGATAGCAATCAGCCCCAGCATTTT.

The chain recombines TRBV7-2 with TRBJ2-6, with D unresolved. Germline values: CDR1 SGHTA, CDR2 FQGNSA. The CDR3 totals 15 residues. The V end was cut by 5 bases, the J end by 0 bases, with 8 bases between. Here the CDR3 reads CASSPPGSGANVLTF. CDR3 DNA sequence: TGTGCCAGCAGCCCCCCGGGCTCTGGGGCCAACGTCCTGACTTTC.

This chain uses TRBV29-1 with TRBJ1-2; D gene ambiguous. The CDR3 consists of 14 residues. Germline V lookup: CDR1 SQVTM, CDR2 ANQGSEA. Trimming removed 4 bases from V and 0 bases from J, with 12 bases in between. The CDR3: CSVVSRLANYGYTF. The CDR3 DNA reads as TGCAGCGTTGTGTCTCGCCTAGCTAACTATGGCTACACCTTC.

Only one count was recorded for this clone. The chain has TRBV19 and TRBJ1-2; D is ambiguous. The CDR3 has 14 amino acids. Germline V gene data show CDR1 as LNHDA and CDR2 as SQIVND (reference sequence). Trimming left V 3 bases short and J 4 bases short, with 12 bases between. CDR3 DNA: TGTGCCAGTAGTATCTTAGCGGCCTCCTATGGCTACACCTTC. Translated: CASSILAASYGYTF.

The J gene is TRBJ2-5, the V gene TRBV7-3; D perhaps matches TRBD2 (6 bases). This CDR3 has 14 residues. Trimming cost V 5 bases and J 9 bases, with 19 bases left between them. In germline, CDR1 is SGHTA, CDR2 FQGTGA. The CDR3: CASSPSGGNSAQYF. The CDR3 DNA sequence: TGTGCCAGCAGCCCAAGCGGCGGGAATTCCGCCCAGTACTTC.